A single sample is the source of the 26 T cell receptor beta chains below, sequenced in a study of vaccination effects on CD4 cells after COVID-19. The table came from immunoSEQ multiplex PCR; TCRdb's copy has only in-frame clones and leaves some out. The data hold approximately 30,000 clones, with roughly two thirds observed a single time. Peptide-pool stimulation followed by sequencing identified expanded antigen-specific CD4+ clonotypes in the ViraFEST assay. Isolation of CD4+ T cells took place after 10 to 11 days of culture. No cognate antigen is known for these TCRs. This material consisted of CD4+ T cells from PBMCs cultured with HCoV-229E spike peptides, taken before COVID-19 vaccination. These receptors all come from a human donor who received a COVID-19 vaccine.

J is TRBJ1-1 and V is TRBV5-4; D may be TRBD1 (6 bases). V shed 4 bases and J shed 1 base, with 14 bases lying between them. The CDR3 consists of 15 residues. The V gene's germline CDR1 is SGHNT and CDR2 YYREEE (reference sequence). CDR3 in amino acids: CASSRGGPANTEAFF. The DNA for the CDR3 is TGTGCCAGCAGCCGAGGGGGGCCGGCGAACACTGAAGCTTTCTTT.

This CDR3 reads CASSYTGGVSTEAFF. CDR3 DNA sequence: TGTGCCAGCAGCTACACAGGGGGCGTAAGCACTGAAGCTTTCTTT. V and J are TRBV5-6 and TRBJ1-1; 9 bases match TRBD1. Germline V gene data show CDR1 as SGHDT and CDR2 as YYEEEE. The CDR3 covers 15 residues. After removal of 3 bases from V and 4 bases from J, the junction contained 7 bases not matched to a gene.

The chain uses TRBV7-9 and TRBJ2-7; D is perhaps TRBD1 (5 bases). Trimming removed 5 bases from V and 3 bases from J, with 17 bases in between. Per germline, CDR1 SEHNR and CDR2 FQNEAQ (reference sequence). The CDR3 spans 15 residues. CDR3 in amino acids: CASSLPKGQGYEQYF. Written as DNA, the CDR3 is TGTGCCAGCAGCCTCCCGAAGGGGCAGGGCTACGAGCAGTACTTC.

CDR3 in DNA: TGTGCCAGCAGTGACGAGACCCAGTACTTC. Translating gives CASSDETQYF. The chain employs TRBV6-1 and TRBJ2-5; D not certain. Germline V lookup: CDR1 MNHNS, CDR2 SASEGT. V was pared by 3 bases and J by 5 bases, with 1 base between. CDR3 length equals 10 residues.

This clone was counted only a few times. This rearrangement joins TRBV27 to TRBJ1-2, with D possibly matching TRBD1 (6 bases). V was shortened by 5 bases and J by 4 bases, with 20 bases between the two germline ends. The CDR3 length is 16 residues. Germline loops: CDR1 MNHEY, CDR2 SMNVEV (reference sequence). The CDR3 nucleotides are TGTGCCAGCAGTATCCAAGGGGTACAGGGTCCCTATGGCTACACCTTC. It specifies CASSIQGVQGPYGYTF.

This clone was recorded only once. The chain recombines TRBV3-1 (or the pseudogene TRBV3-2) with TRBJ1-1; D gene uncertain. This CDR3 is built from 14 residues. The germline gives CDR1 LGHDT, CDR2 YNNKEL (reference sequence). The V end lost 2 bases, the J end lost 4 bases, and 11 bases lay between the germline ends. CDR3 nucleotide sequence: TGTGCCAGCAGCCAACCCGCGGCAGGCACTGAAGCTTTCTTT. Translation gives CASSQPAAGTEAFF.

The chain combines TRBV6-5 with TRBJ1-1, with D perhaps matching TRBD1 (5 bases). Deletions cut 4 bases from V and 5 bases from J, with 11 bases between. Germline V gene data show CDR1 as MNHEY and CDR2 as SVGAGI. The CDR3 loop spans 13 amino acids. CDR3 in amino acids: CASSSQEGTEAFF. As DNA, the CDR3 is TGTGCCAGCAGTTCTCAAGAGGGGACTGAAGCTTTCTTT.

The sample holds a few counts of this clone. The DNA for the CDR3 is TGTGCCAGCAGCCTGTGGGGAGCGGGAGGCAATGAGCAGTTCTTC. Protein product: CASSLWGAGGNEQFF. The genes are TRBV11-2 and TRBJ2-1, with TRBD2 identical over 9 bases. J lost 6 bases, V lost 5 bases, and 8 bases had no gene match. Germline loops: CDR1 SGHAT, CDR2 FQNNGV. This CDR3 is 15 amino acids long.

This clone came up a few times. The gene calls are TRBV6-6 and TRBJ1-2, with TRBD1 identical over 11 bases. The CDR3 has 14 residues. V trimming: 6 bases; J trimming: 4 bases; junction bases outside the gene matches: 4. The germline V gene encodes CDR1 MNHNY and CDR2 SVGAGI (reference sequence). CDR3 residues: CASRVDRGPYGYTF. For the CDR3, the DNA is TGTGCCAGCAGGGTGGACAGGGGGCCCTATGGCTACACCTTC.

CDR3 sequence reads: CASSLRMSYEQYF. As DNA, the CDR3 is TGTGCCAGCAGCCTAAGGATGTCCTACGAGCAGTACTTC. The chain recombines TRBV28 with TRBJ2-7; D ambiguous. CDR1 and CDR2 from the germline V gene are MDHEN and SYDVKM. Trimming cost V 6 bases and J 1 base, with 10 bases left between them. The CDR3 spans 13 residues.

This clone was seen once. The V gene is TRBV4-3, the J gene TRBJ2-7, with 7 bases matching TRBD1. The germline gives CDR1 LGHNA, CDR2 YSLEER. After removal of 3 bases from V and 1 base from J, the junction contained 6 bases not matched to a gene. This CDR3 comprises 15 residues. The CDR3 DNA is TGCGCCAGCAGCCACCGGACAGGATATTCCTACGAGCAGTACTTC. Translated: CASSHRTGYSYEQYF.

The chain recombines TRBV7-2 with TRBJ2-5; D possibly corresponds to TRBD1 (6 bases). Germline-derived CDR1 and CDR2 are SGHTA and FQGNSA. The CDR3 consists of 13 residues. The V gene lost 5 bases and the J gene lost 1 base, with 8 bases spanning the gap. The chain's CDR3 is CASSTRGQETQYF. Here the CDR3 DNA reads TGTGCCAGCAGCACCAGGGGCCAAGAGACCCAGTACTTC.

The V call is TRBV10-3, the J call TRBJ1-1, with a tentative D call TRBD1 (6 bases). The CDR3 covers 13 residues. Germline CDR1 reads ENHRY; CDR2 reads SYGVKD. V was pared by 10 bases and J by 4 bases, with 16 bases between. CDR3 region: CANRDTVGTEAFF. For the CDR3, the DNA is TGTGCCAACAGGGACACGGTTGGCACTGAAGCTTTCTTT.

This chain uses TRBV6-5 with TRBJ1-2, with a tentative D call TRBD1 (5 bases). Trimming left V 0 bases short and J 7 bases short, with 6 bases between. Germline CDR1 and CDR2: MNHEY and SVGAGI. This CDR3 has 12 amino acids. The CDR3: CASSYSGTGYTF. In nucleotides, the CDR3 is TGTGCCAGCAGTTACTCAGGGACTGGCTACACCTTC.

This clone was seen a few times. The chain couples TRBV19 to TRBJ1-2; TRBD1 might be the D (5 bases). CDR1 is LNHDA and CDR2 is SQIVND in the germline V gene (reference sequence). This CDR3 is 15 amino acids long. With 5 bases removed from V and 0 bases from J, the gap between germline ends came to 13 bases. CDR3 in amino acids: CASSFGTDTNYGYTF. CDR3 DNA: TGTGCCAGTAGTTTCGGGACGGACACTAACTATGGCTACACCTTC.

Written as DNA, the CDR3 is TGCGCCAGCAGCTTGATTCAGGGGGCGCATCCCTACGAGCAGTACTTC. Translating gives CASSLIQGAHPYEQYF. The rearrangement joins TRBV5-1 to TRBJ2-7; TRBD1 matches at 8 bases. The CDR3 spans 16 residues. Germline V lookup: CDR1 SGHRS, CDR2 YFSETQ. V shed 1 base and J 2 bases; nucleotides not matched to a gene: 8.

The chain employs TRBV11-2 and TRBJ2-2, with D maybe TRBD2 (6 bases). CDR1 SGHAT and CDR2 FQNNGV come from the germline V gene. Between the trimmed V and J ends, which lost 6 bases and 7 bases, there was a span of 18 bases. The CDR3 loop spans 15 amino acids. In DNA form, the CDR3 reads TGTGCCAGCAGTTCCCCTAAGGTTAGCGGCGGGGAGCTGTTTTTT. It specifies CASSSPKVSGGELFF.

The chain combines TRBV19 with TRBJ2-3; 11 nucleotides line up with TRBD2. Unmatched junction bases numbered 7, after V lost 8 bases and J lost 3 bases. CDR3 length: 15 amino acids. Germline V gives CDR1 LNHDA, CDR2 SQIVND (reference sequence). CDR3 loop: CASASTSGSTDTQYF. The CDR3 coding sequence is TGTGCCAGTGCCTCCACTAGCGGGAGTACAGATACGCAGTATTTT.

This clone was detected a few times. The chain employs TRBV5-1 and TRBJ2-7; TRBD2 matches at 10 bases. In germline, CDR1 is SGHRS, CDR2 YFSETQ. V trimming: 4 bases; J trimming: 0 bases; junction bases outside the gene matches: 10. CDR3 size: 17 residues. Here the CDR3 reads CASSPGLAALNSYEQYF. CDR3 bases: TGCGCCAGCAGCCCCGGACTAGCGGCCCTGAACTCCTACGAGCAGTACTTC.

The chain couples TRBV5-1 to TRBJ1-1, with D possibly being TRBD1 (6 bases). CDR3 size: 15 residues. Germline CDR1 is SGHRS and CDR2 is YFSETQ. V lost 3 bases and J 1 base, leaving 13 bases between the germline ends. This CDR3 reads CASSSGQNWNTEAFF. The CDR3 DNA reads as TGCGCCAGCAGCTCTGGACAGAATTGGAACACTGAAGCTTTCTTT.

The chain is built from TRBV12-5 and TRBJ2-2; D may be TRBD2 (6 bases). Germline CDR1 and CDR2: LGHNT and FRNRAP. This CDR3 is 14 amino acids long. Trimming cost V 8 bases and J 4 bases, with 14 bases left between them. CDR3 DNA sequence: TGTGCTAGTCGGTCCGGGGGAGCCACCGGGGAGCTGTTTTTT. Its protein product is CASRSGGATGELFF.

This chain connects TRBV30 to TRBJ1-2; D ambiguous. Germline V gene lookup returns CDR1 GTSNPN and CDR2 SVGIG (reference sequence). V gave up 2 bases and J gave up 2 bases, with 6 bases separating them. This CDR3 contains 12 residues. The CDR3, as DNA: TGTGCCTGGAGTTCTCGGAACTATGGCTACACCTTC. It translates to CAWSSRNYGYTF. Using reference TRBV30 and TRBJ1-2 for the parts outside the CDR3, the full variable domain is SQTIHQWPATLVQPVGSPLSLECTVEGTSNPNLYWYRQAAGRGLQLLFYSVGIGQISSEVPQNLSASRPQDRQFILSSKKLLLSDSGFYLCAWSSRNYGYTFGSGTRLTVV.

V and J are TRBV9 and TRBJ2-5, with D possibly matching TRBD1 (6 bases). The germline gives CDR1 SGDLS, CDR2 YYNGEE. V was pared by 0 bases and J by 5 bases, with 14 bases between. This CDR3 spans 15 amino acids. CDR3 bases: TGTGCCAGCAGCGTAGAACCCCAGGGGCAGGAGACCCAGTACTTC. It codes for CASSVEPQGQETQYF.

This clone has only a few counts. The V call is TRBV11-1, the J call TRBJ2-1, with D possibly matching TRBD1 (6 bases). The V end lost 1 base, the J end lost 6 bases, and 7 bases lay between the germline ends. The CDR3 totals 13 residues. Germline lookup yields CDR1 SGHAT and CDR2 FQDESV (reference sequence). The CDR3, as DNA: TGTGCCAGCAGCTTAGGAGGGGGCAATGAGCAGTTCTTC. Translated: CASSLGGGNEQFF.

The rearrangement joins TRBV4-2 to TRBJ1-3; 7 bases are a match to TRBD1. The CDR3 loop spans 17 amino acids. CDR1 is LGHNA and CDR2 is YNFKEQ in the germline V gene. J lost 4 bases, V lost 4 bases, and 13 bases had no gene match. Here the CDR3 DNA reads TGTGCCAGCAGCCGGAACAGGGGCGCGCTTTCGGGAAACACCATATATTTT. Protein sequence: CASSRNRGALSGNTIYF.

The chain links TRBV12-3 or TRBV12-4 to TRBJ2-1; 9 bases map to TRBD2. This CDR3 has 13 amino acids. Trimming removed 5 bases from V and 7 bases from J; junction bases left unmatched: 3. CDR3 in amino acids: CASSRGGANEQFF. In DNA form, the CDR3 reads TGTGCCAGCAGTCGCGGGGGGGCAAATGAGCAGTTCTTC.